These 29 T cell receptor beta chains came from one sample sequenced in a study of blood T cell repertoires in COVID-19. The assay was immunoSEQ multiplex PCR, and TCRdb's table has in-frame clones only and misses some. The sample records 55,000 to 90,000 clones, around nine tenths being singletons. Sequencing input: peripheral blood. The receptors stem from a woman aged 60 to 75 with acute or convalescent COVID-19.

The chain is built from TRBV4-2 and TRBJ2-5, with 9 bases fitting TRBD2. The CDR3 spans 18 residues. V was clipped by 0 bases and J by 1 base; unmatched bases: 9. The germline CDR1 and CDR2 sequences are LGHNA and YNFKEQ. CDR3 sequence: CASSQEVGGGASQETQYF. CDR3 in DNA: TGTGCCAGCAGCCAAGAGGTCGGCGGGGGGGCTTCCCAAGAGACCCAGTACTTC.

V gene TRBV2 combines with J gene TRBJ2-7, with 9 bases that match TRBD2. Trimming removed 9 bases from V and 7 bases from J; junction bases left unmatched: 7. This CDR3 comprises 12 residues. Germline V lookup: CDR1 SNHLY, CDR2 FYNNEI. The CDR3 here is CASAGLAGEQYF. Here the CDR3 DNA reads TGTGCCAGTGCGGGACTAGCCGGGGAGCAGTACTTC.

The chain joins TRBV3-1 (or the pseudogene TRBV3-2) to TRBJ2-5, with D possibly TRBD1 on 5 matching bases. Per germline, CDR1 LGHDT and CDR2 YNNKEL (reference sequence). Trimming pared 0 bases from V and 6 bases from J, leaving 14 bases between. This CDR3 contains 15 residues. The CDR3, as DNA: TGTGCCAGCAGCCAAGATCCGGCAGGGATCAAGACCCAGTACTTC. This codes for CASSQDPAGIKTQYF.

This clone was detected only once. As DNA, the CDR3 is TGTGCCAGCAGCTTATGGACCTCTAGCGGGGTCCCAGATACGCAGTATTTT. It yields the protein CASSLWTSSGVPDTQYF. The chain couples TRBV11-2 to TRBJ2-3; 9 bases match TRBD2. The CDR3 totals 17 residues. Germline CDR1 is SGHAT and CDR2 is FQNNGV. V gave up 2 bases and J gave up 4 bases; unmatched junction bases: 10.

This chain joins TRBV5-1 and TRBJ2-7; 11 bases line up with TRBD1. The junction had 9 bases not matched to a gene; V was cut back by 6 bases and J by 4 bases. The CDR3 has 15 residues. Germline V CDR1 and CDR2: SGHRS, YFSETQ. The CDR3 sequence is CASKWVGQGAYEQYF. CDR3 DNA: TGCGCCAGCAAGTGGGTAGGACAGGGGGCTTACGAGCAGTACTTC.

J is TRBJ2-3 and V is TRBV15; 7 nucleotides agree with TRBD1. V shed 9 bases and J 0 bases; nucleotides not matched to a gene: 3. This CDR3 region has 13 residues. Germline V gene sequence: CDR1 LNHNV, CDR2 YYDKDF (reference sequence). The CDR3 protein is CATGDRSTDTQYF. CDR3 nucleotides: TGTGCCACTGGGGACAGAAGCACAGATACGCAGTATTTT.

CDR3 in DNA: TGCGCCAGCAGCTCCCTGCTAGGGGCGAACACTGAAGCTTTCTTT. Encoded protein: CASSSLLGANTEAFF. The V gene is TRBV5-1, the J gene TRBJ1-1; tentatively, D is TRBD1 (5 bases). V was clipped by 3 bases and J by 1 base, with 13 bases between them. Germline CDR1 reads SGHRS; CDR2 reads YFSETQ. This CDR3 contains 15 residues.

The chain carries TRBV3-1 (or the pseudogene TRBV3-2) and TRBJ1-1, with a possible D match to TRBD1 (5 bases). V lost 0 bases to trimming and J lost 10 bases, with 12 bases between them. Germline CDR1 LGHDT, CDR2 YNNKEL (reference sequence). CDR3 length equals 13 residues. The CDR3, as DNA: TGTGCCAGCAGCCAAGATCGGGGGAGCCGAGCTTTCTTT. Translation gives CASSQDRGSRAFF.

V is TRBV5-1 and J is TRBJ2-1; D is unclear. Germline CDR1 is SGHRS and CDR2 is YFSETQ. V was clipped by 4 bases and J by 12 bases, with 20 bases between them. The CDR3 loop spans 14 amino acids. This CDR3 reads CASSVERPEVGQFF. The CDR3 region has the DNA TGCGCCAGCAGCGTCGAGCGACCCGAGGTTGGGCAGTTCTTC. The complete variable domain, with remaining parts taken from reference TRBV5-1 and TRBJ2-1, reads KAGVTQTPRYLIKTRGQQVTLSCSPISGHRSVSWYQQTPGQGLQFLFEYFSETQRNKGNFPGRFSGRQFSNSRSEMNVSTLELGDSALYLCASSVERPEVGQFFGPGTRLTVL.

The V gene is TRBV5-1, the J gene TRBJ2-1; possible D gene TRBD1, 6 bases. V lost 2 bases and J lost 16, with 19 bases in between. Per germline, CDR1 SGHRS and CDR2 YFSETQ. The CDR3 spans 13 residues. In DNA form, the CDR3 reads TGCGCCAGCAGCTTAAATCTCGGGGACATCAGTTTCTTC. This encodes CASSLNLGDISFF.

DNA for the CDR3: TGTGCCTTGAAGACAGACCCCTCGAGCTATGGCTACACCTTC. This translates into CALKTDPSSYGYTF. This rearrangement joins TRBV19 to TRBJ1-2; TRBD1 might be the D (5 bases). The V end lost 11 bases, the J end lost 4 bases, and 20 bases lay between the germline ends. Germline V gene lookup returns CDR1 LNHDA and CDR2 SQIVND (reference sequence). The CDR3 spans 14 residues.

This clone showed up just a few times. This chain links TRBV7-3 with TRBJ2-2; D is perhaps TRBD2 (6 bases). V lost 5 bases to trimming and J lost 1 base, with 8 bases between them. Germline CDR1 is SGHTA and CDR2 is FQGTGA. The CDR3 extends over 14 amino acids. Here the CDR3 DNA reads TGTGCCAGCAGCGAGGGACTGAACACCGGGGAGCTGTTTTTT. Its protein is CASSEGLNTGELFF.

The rearrangement uses TRBV19 and TRBJ2-5, with 8 bases identical to TRBD2. This CDR3 region has 16 residues. From germline, CDR1 is LNHDA and CDR2 SQIVND (reference sequence). The junction had 12 bases not matched to a gene; V was cut back by 5 bases and J by 4 bases. CDR3 region: CASSAPARGARETQYF. DNA for the CDR3: TGTGCCAGTAGTGCCCCGGCGCGGGGGGCGCGAGAGACCCAGTACTTC.

The J gene is TRBJ1-6, the V gene TRBV19; D is ambiguous. Germline CDR1 is LNHDA and CDR2 is SQIVND (reference sequence). V lost 6 bases, J lost 5 bases, and 5 bases lay in between. The CDR3 length is 12 residues. The CDR3 sequence: CASSPNNSPLHF. CDR3 nucleotides: TGTGCCAGTAGCCCAAATAATTCACCCCTCCACTTT.

The DNA for the CDR3 is TGTGCCAGTAGTATTCGGAGGGAACTGAACACTGAAGCTTTCTTT. This codes for CASSIRRELNTEAFF. V and J are TRBV19 and TRBJ1-1, with D hard to call. The CDR3 totals 15 residues. Trimming left V 3 bases short and J 0 bases short, with 11 bases between. CDR1 and CDR2 from the germline V gene are LNHDA and SQIVND (reference sequence).

This chain joins TRBV9 and TRBJ1-2; D uncertain. This CDR3 is built from 15 residues. Trimming removed 0 bases at V and 7 bases at J, with 16 bases between. From germline, CDR1 is SGDLS and CDR2 YYNGEE. CDR3 bases: TGTGCCAGCAGCGTAGACCTAGAAGGAACGGGTGGCTACACCTTC. Translated: CASSVDLEGTGGYTF.

The rearrangement links TRBV29-1 to TRBJ1-1, with no clear D. Germline assignment: CDR1 SQVTM and CDR2 ANQGSEA. The CDR3 sequence is 13 residues long. Trimming took off 3 bases at V and 1 base at J, with 9 bases between the two ends. CDR3: CSVDGHPNTEAFF. In DNA form, the CDR3 reads TGCAGCGTTGACGGTCACCCGAACACTGAAGCTTTCTTT.

The chain couples TRBV11-2 to TRBJ2-7; a possible D gene is TRBD1 (6 bases). Germline V gives CDR1 SGHAT, CDR2 FQNNGV. The CDR3 contains 14 residues. The V end lost 2 bases, the J end lost 2 bases, and 10 bases lay between the germline ends. The CDR3 protein is CASSLQGYTYEQYF. For the CDR3, the DNA is TGTGCCAGCAGCTTACAGGGGTATACCTACGAGCAGTACTTC.

The chain couples TRBV9 to TRBJ2-3, with TRBD2 matching 9 bases. The CDR3 totals 18 residues. CDR1 and CDR2 from the germline V gene are SGDLS and YYNGEE. J gave up 2 bases and V 0 bases, and 10 bases lay outside the gene matches. The CDR3 protein is CASSVGGRDTDITDTQYF. The CDR3 bases are TGTGCCAGCAGCGTAGGCGGGAGGGACACTGACATCACAGATACGCAGTATTTT.

The chain combines TRBV11-3 with TRBJ2-2; 9 nucleotides agree with TRBD2. Germline loops: CDR1 SGHNT, CDR2 YENEEA. With V trimmed by 8 bases and J by 2 bases, 9 bases remained unmatched. There are 16 residues in the CDR3. The CDR3: CASGRGLASNTGELFF. CDR3 sequence (DNA): TGTGCCAGCGGGCGGGGACTAGCTTCTAACACCGGGGAGCTGTTTTTT.

The chain links TRBV27 to TRBJ2-6; tentatively, D is TRBD2 (8 bases). Trimming shortened V by 7 bases and J by 0 bases, and 16 bases separated the two germline ends. Germline lookup yields CDR1 MNHEY and CDR2 SMNVEV (reference sequence). This CDR3 is 17 amino acids long. The CDR3 is CASTGGDRVSGANVLTF. In nucleotides, the CDR3 is TGTGCCAGCACCGGGGGGGACAGAGTCTCTGGGGCCAACGTCCTGACTTTC. The complete variable domain, with remaining parts taken from reference TRBV27 and TRBJ2-6, reads EAQVTQNPRYLITVTGKKLTVTCSQNMNHEYMSWYRQDPGLGLRQIYYSMNVEVTDKGDVPEGYKVSRKEKRNFPLILESPSPNQTSLYFCASTGGDRVSGANVLTFGAGSRLTVL.

The chain employs TRBV15 and TRBJ2-7; D perhaps matches TRBD2 (6 bases). This CDR3 has 15 residues. The V and J ends lost 6 bases and 4 bases respectively, with 19 bases between them. In germline, CDR1 is LNHNV, CDR2 YYDKDF (reference sequence). The CDR3 DNA reads TGTGCCACCAGTTATGGGACGGGACTGGGATACGAGCAGTACTTC. This translates into CATSYGTGLGYEQYF.

The chain employs TRBV7-2 and TRBJ2-1; the match to TRBD2 covers 7 bases. Germline CDR1 SGHTA, CDR2 FQGNSA. There are 14 residues in the CDR3. Trimming cost V 3 bases and J 7 bases; bases outside gene matches: 6. This CDR3 reads CASSFRAAGNEQFF. For the CDR3, the DNA is TGTGCCAGCAGCTTTCGGGCAGCGGGAAATGAGCAGTTCTTC.

The rearrangement links TRBV3-1 (or the pseudogene TRBV3-2) to TRBJ1-2; 8 positions match TRBD1. This CDR3 is built from 15 residues. CDR1 LGHDT and CDR2 YNNKEL come from the germline V gene (reference sequence). The V segment lost 4 bases and the J segment 4 bases; nucleotides outside the gene matches: 8. The CDR3 is CASSPIATGVYGYTF. The CDR3 coding sequence is TGTGCCAGCAGCCCAATAGCGACAGGGGTCTATGGCTACACCTTC.

This clone has a single count. This chain uses TRBV4-2 with TRBJ1-5; no clear D gene. CDR1 is LGHNA, CDR2 YNFKEQ, per germline. The CDR3 is made up of 13 amino acids. The ends were cut back, 1 base at V and 5 bases at J, with 6 bases in the middle. In DNA, the CDR3 is TGTGCCAGCAGCCAAGTAATTCATCAGCCCCAGCATTTT. The encoded protein is CASSQVIHQPQHF.

The chain employs TRBV7-2 and TRBJ1-5; D uncertain. CDR3 size: 15 residues. V dropped 5 bases and J dropped 2 bases, with 13 bases sitting between them. Germline CDR1 is SGHTA and CDR2 is FQGNSA. In DNA form, the CDR3 reads TGTGCCAGCAGCCCATCGGTTAGCGGCAATCAGCCCCAGCATTTT. Protein: CASSPSVSGNQPQHF.

DNA of the CDR3: TGTGCCAGCAGCGCGACAGGGCAGAGTAAAGCTTTCTTT. Its translation is CASSATGQSKAFF. J is TRBJ1-1 and V is TRBV11-2; 7 positions agree with TRBD1. The CDR3 has 13 residues. Germline V lookup: CDR1 SGHAT, CDR2 FQNNGV. V lost 5 bases and J lost 9; bases outside the gene matches: 9.

The sample holds one count of this clone. V gene TRBV5-4 combines with J gene TRBJ2-3; D call uncertain. Germline lookup yields CDR1 SGHNT and CDR2 YYREEE (reference sequence). The ends were cut back, 4 bases at V and 2 bases at J, with 5 bases in the middle. This CDR3 is built from 12 residues. The chain's CDR3 is CASSTATDTQYF. The CDR3, as DNA: TGTGCCAGCAGCACAGCCACAGATACGCAGTATTTT.

V is TRBV5-8 and J is TRBJ2-3, with 7 bases lining up with TRBD2. The germline V gene encodes CDR1 SGHTS and CDR2 YDEGEE. V trimming: 0 bases; J trimming: 3 bases; junction bases outside the gene matches: 10. The CDR3 has 17 amino acids. Here the CDR3 reads CASSLERLAKGTDTQYF. DNA of the CDR3: TGTGCCAGCAGCTTGGAGAGACTAGCTAAGGGAACAGATACGCAGTATTTT.